The 14 T cell receptor beta chains given below trace back to one sample, sequenced in a study of T cell repertoires in cytomegalovirus infection. Their specific antigens are unknown. TCRdb redid the calling of the reads with MiXCR, one entry per CDR3 protein. This table has approximately 310,000 distinct CDR3 sequences, around 25% appearing once. The source was cultured PBMCs, collected from culture after CMV antigen stimulation. The receptor source for this set is a human donor in good health (CMV status not recorded). Some clones in this sample may be carry-over from other donors' samples.

This clonotype was picked up one time. The chain carries TRBV20-1 and TRBJ2-7, with 13 positions matching TRBD2. The CDR3 consists of 15 residues. Germline CDR1 and CDR2: DFQATT and SNEGSKA (reference sequence). The J segment lost 7 bases and the V segment lost 6 bases, leaving 12 bases of the junction unmatched. The CDR3 sequence is CSAPPGLAGAEEQYF. CDR3 in DNA: TGCAGTGCCCCCCCAGGACTAGCGGGAGCCGAGGAGCAGTACTTC.

Only a few counts were recorded for this clonotype. The rearrangement links TRBV13 to TRBJ2-1; the match to TRBD1 covers 7 bases. Losses at the gene ends were 3 bases for V and 4 bases for J; bases not matched to a gene: 6. The CDR3 length is 15 residues. Germline V gives CDR1 PRHDT, CDR2 FYEKMQ (reference sequence). CDR3 nucleotide sequence: TGTGCCAGCAGCTTGGGACAGAGAACTTACAATGAGCAGTTCTTC. As protein: CASSLGQRTYNEQFF.

Regarding this clonotype: This sequence may be a read error, since a much larger clone differs from it by one base. This rearrangement joins TRBV7-2 to TRBJ2-1, with D hard to call. Germline V gives CDR1 SGHTA, CDR2 FQGNSA. The CDR3 has 14 amino acids. Here the CDR3 reads CASSFDGSFNEQFF. CDR3 sequence (DNA): TGTGCCAGCAGCTTTGATGGCTCCTTCAATGAGCAGTTCTTC.

The chain links TRBV7-2 to TRBJ1-2, with 8 bases matching TRBD1. The CDR3 extends over 15 amino acids. After removal of 1 base from V and 2 bases from J, the junction contained 3 bases not matched to a gene. Germline V lookup: CDR1 SGHTA, CDR2 FQGNSA. As DNA, the CDR3 is TGTGCCAGCAGCTTAGGGACAGGGTCGAACTATGGCTACACCTTC. Residues: CASSLGTGSNYGYTF.

The chain uses TRBV7-9 and TRBJ2-2; TRBD2 matches at 8 bases. The CDR3 consists of 16 residues. The junction had 7 bases not matched to a gene; V was cut back by 5 bases and J by 2 bases. Germline-derived CDR1 and CDR2 are SEHNR and FQNEAQ (reference sequence). CDR3 coding DNA: TGTGCCAGCAGCCCCCGGACTAGCCCAAACACCGGGGAGCTGTTTTTT. It yields the protein CASSPRTSPNTGELFF.

This chain uses TRBV6-1 with TRBJ2-1, with 13 bases aligning to TRBD2. J lost 5 bases, V lost 7 bases, and 5 bases had no gene match. The CDR3 sequence is 15 residues long. CDR1 MNHNS and CDR2 SASEGT come from the germline V gene. Here the CDR3 DNA reads TGTGCCAGCATGATGGGGACTAGCGGGAACAATGAGCAGTTCTTC. Protein product: CASMMGTSGNNEQFF.

This clonotype was seen a handful of times. The CDR3 here is CASSLGPHQPQHF. Here the CDR3 DNA reads TGTGCCAGCAGTTTAGGGCCTCATCAGCCCCAGCATTTT. This chain links TRBV27 with TRBJ1-5, with D unresolved. This CDR3 spans 13 amino acids. The germline gives CDR1 MNHEY, CDR2 SMNVEV (reference sequence). V lost 2 bases, J lost 5 bases, and 7 bases lay in between.

The rearrangement uses TRBV9 and TRBJ1-5; maybe TRBD1 (5 bases). The CDR3 totals 14 residues. V was pared by 3 bases and J by 5 bases, with 12 bases between. Germline assignment: CDR1 SGDLS and CDR2 YYNGEE. The CDR3 sequence is CASSADSFYQPQHF. The CDR3 region has the DNA TGTGCCAGCAGCGCAGACAGTTTTTATCAGCCCCAGCATTTT.

This clonotype was seen at least ten times. CDR3 DNA: TGTGCCAGTAGTCCTCGGGCTAGCGGATTAAACAATGAGCAGTTCTTC. It codes for CASSPRASGLNNEQFF. The genes are TRBV19 and TRBJ2-1; 7 bases line up with TRBD2. V lost 5 bases and J lost 5; bases outside the gene matches: 12. Germline V CDR1 and CDR2: LNHDA, SQIVND (reference sequence). The CDR3 has 16 amino acids.

The chain combines TRBV30 with TRBJ2-1; D unresolved. The CDR3 is made up of 11 amino acids. CDR1 and CDR2 from the germline V gene are GTSNPN and SVGIG (reference sequence). Trimming stripped 0 bases from V and 6 bases from J, with 3 bases between. The CDR3 DNA reads TGTGCCTGGAGTGTACTCAATGAGCAGTTCTTC. It is translated as CAWSVLNEQFF.

This clonotype was counted a few times. The chain has TRBV28 and TRBJ2-1; no clear D gene. This CDR3 contains 11 residues. CDR1 and CDR2 from the germline V gene are MDHEN and SYDVKM. V gave up 1 base and J gave up 9 bases, with 4 bases separating them. For the CDR3, the DNA is TGTGCCAGCAGTTTATCTCGTGAGCAGTTCTTC. Translation gives CASSLSREQFF.

Only a few counts were recorded for this clonotype. The chain links TRBV5-1 to TRBJ2-7, with 7 bases aligning to TRBD1. The V and J ends lost 4 bases and 2 bases, in that order; junction bases with no gene match: 12. The CDR3 is 16 residues long. CDR1 is SGHRS, CDR2 YFSETQ, per germline. CDR3 region: CASSSALGQQPYEQYF. The CDR3 DNA reads TGCGCCAGCAGCAGCGCCTTGGGACAGCAGCCCTACGAGCAGTACTTC. Supplemented by reference TRBV5-1 and TRBJ2-7, the full variable domain reads KAGVTQTPRYLIKTRGQQVTLSCSPISGHRSVSWYQQTPGQGLQFLFEYFSETQRNKGNFPGRFSGRQFSNSRSEMNVSTLELGDSALYLCASSSALGQQPYEQYFGPGTRLTVT.

Ten or more counts support this clonotype. J is TRBJ1-4 and V is TRBV7-2; 9 bases fit TRBD1. Germline V gene lookup returns CDR1 SGHTA and CDR2 FQGNSA. The CDR3 length is 14 residues. V lost 5 bases to trimming and J lost 7 bases; unmatched junction nucleotides: 5. The CDR3 nucleotides are TGTGCCAGCAGCCCGGGACAGGGTAGTGAAAAACTGTTTTTT. Translating it yields CASSPGQGSEKLFF.

The chain combines TRBV7-4 with TRBJ1-6, with D possibly TRBD1 on 5 matching bases. Germline CDR1 is SGHVT and CDR2 is SQSDAQ. With 1 base removed from V and 7 bases from J, the gap between germline ends came to 11 bases. The CDR3 extends over 15 amino acids. The CDR3 spells CASSLGGTRNSPLHF. In nucleotides, the CDR3 is TGTGCCAGCAGCTTAGGGGGGACTAGGAATTCACCCCTCCACTTT. The whole variable domain, remainder taken from reference TRBV7-4 and TRBJ1-6, is GAGVSQSPRYKVAKRGRDVALRCDSISGHVTLYWYRQTLGQGSEVLTYSQSDAQRDKSGRPSGRFSAERPERSVSTLKIQRTEQGDSAVYLCASSLGGTRNSPLHFGNGTRLTVT.